The entry below gives a single T cell receptor beta chain sequence along with its context. The germline V and J ends were trimmed by 4 bases and 8 bases, with 23 bases remaining between them. The CDR3 consists of 16 residues. Germline CDR1 and CDR2: LGHDT and YNNKEL (reference sequence). This record belongs to a study of control samples from healthy donors and cancer patients. Produced via immunoSEQ multiplex PCR; TCRdb's table is partial and in-frame only. The table has about 100,000 clones, approximately 95% seen once; the top ten hold about 7.3%. Sequencing was carried out using blood. V and J are TRBV3-1 (or the pseudogene TRBV3-2) and TRBJ1-2, with D tentatively TRBD1 (6 bases). The sequence derives from a man aged 18 to 29 in good health. The CDR3 protein is CASSPIINRAAGGYTF. CDR3 DNA: TGTGCCAGCAGCCCGATTATTAACAGGGCGGCGGGCGGCTACACCTTC.